The 32 T cell receptor beta chains given below trace back to one sample, sequenced in a study of cytomegalovirus exposure and HLA in healthy donors. PCR amplification relied on 60 Vbeta primers (plus 13 Jbeta primers). Only in-frame clones appear in the TCRdb table, and some are missing; sequencing was by immunoSEQ multiplex PCR. The repertoire includes some 190,000 clones, 80% of them detected once, and about 1.3% sits in the top ten. The specimen sequenced was PBMCs. These receptors were obtained from a girl under 18 in good health and CMV-seropositive.

V and J are TRBV5-1 and TRBJ2-1; 11 nucleotides match TRBD2. This CDR3 region has 14 residues. CDR1 and CDR2 (germline): SGHRS, YFSETQ. V shed 4 bases, J shed 7 bases, and the junction held 4 bases outside the gene matches. The CDR3 coding sequence is TGCGCCAGCAGCCGAACTAGCGGGAGTAATGAGCAGTTCTTC. This translates into CASSRTSGSNEQFF.

This clone was seen more than once but under ten times. The chain is built from TRBV30 and TRBJ1-1, with 7 bases that match TRBD1. CDR1 is GTSNPN and CDR2 is SVGIG in the germline V gene (reference sequence). CDR3 length: 15 amino acids. V shed 3 bases and J 1 base; nucleotides not matched to a gene: 8. The CDR3 sequence: CAWRTGRRWNTEAFF. DNA for the CDR3: TGTGCCTGGAGGACAGGGCGGCGGTGGAACACTGAAGCTTTCTTT. Combining the CDR3 with reference TRBV30 and TRBJ1-1 gives the whole variable domain SQTIHQWPATLVQPVGSPLSLECTVEGTSNPNLYWYRQAAGRGLQLLFYSVGIGQISSEVPQNLSASRPQDRQFILSSKKLLLSDSGFYLCAWRTGRRWNTEAFFGQGTRLTVV.

This chain links TRBV19 with TRBJ2-1; the D gene is possibly TRBD1 (5 bases). This CDR3 has 16 residues. V lost 6 bases and J lost 0, with 15 bases in between. From germline, CDR1 is LNHDA and CDR2 SQIVND (reference sequence). The CDR3 is CASSKTRASSYNEQFF. CDR3 in DNA: TGTGCCAGTAGCAAGACCAGGGCGAGCTCCTACAATGAGCAGTTCTTC.

The CDR3 protein is CASSVRTVVNYGYTF. DNA for the CDR3: TGTGCCAGCAGCGTACGGACAGTCGTCAACTATGGCTACACCTTC. The V and J genes are TRBV21-1 and TRBJ1-2; TRBD1 was called by the table and not checked on the DNA. TRBV21-1 is tagged as a pseudogene. The CDR3 runs 15 residues.

This chain joins TRBV29-1 and TRBJ2-1, with 14 bases lining up with TRBD2. V trimming: 7 bases; J trimming: 4 bases; junction bases outside the gene matches: 9. Germline CDR1 is SQVTM and CDR2 is ANQGSEA. The CDR3 is made up of 16 amino acids. The CDR3 loop reads CSAPATSGRAYNEQFF. The CDR3 bases are TGCAGCGCCCCCGCGACTAGCGGGAGGGCTTACAATGAGCAGTTCTTC.

The rearrangement joins TRBV14 to TRBJ1-1; 7 nucleotides match TRBD1. Per germline, CDR1 SGHDN and CDR2 FVKESK. This CDR3 spans 17 amino acids. With 4 bases clipped from V and 1 base from J, the junction kept 12 bases outside the gene matches. CDR3 DNA: TGTGCCAGCAGCCTGAGTCCGCAGGGGGAGCCGAACACTGAAGCTTTCTTT. Protein product: CASSLSPQGEPNTEAFF.

This clone has just one count. This chain connects TRBV30 to TRBJ2-1; D remains unclear. CDR1 is GTSNPN and CDR2 is SVGIG in the germline V gene (reference sequence). V was cut by 0 bases and J by 8 bases, with 17 bases left in between. The CDR3 spans 15 residues. The CDR3 bases are TGTGCCTGGAGTGTACGAGGTGGGTTTAAGCATGAGCAGTTCTTC. Translation: CAWSVRGGFKHEQFF.

This clone was counted between two and nine times. This chain uses TRBV4-2 with TRBJ2-7, with 8 bases identical to TRBD2. Germline V gene data show CDR1 as LGHNA and CDR2 as YNFKEQ. J was trimmed by 5 bases and V by 4 bases; bases with no gene match: 10. The CDR3 consists of 15 residues. This chain's CDR3 is CASSRTSGLEDEQYF. CDR3 DNA sequence: TGTGCCAGCAGCCGGACGTCGGGACTAGAGGACGAGCAGTACTTC.

The chain has TRBV27 and TRBJ2-7; 7 bases are shared with TRBD1. The CDR3 totals 15 residues. The junction had 13 bases not matched to a gene; V was cut back by 6 bases and J by 5 bases. Per germline, CDR1 MNHEY and CDR2 SMNVEV (reference sequence). The CDR3 region has the DNA TGTGCCAGCAGACTGGGACAGTACCCCTCGGACGAGCAGTACTTC. This encodes CASRLGQYPSDEQYF.

The chain uses TRBV13 and TRBJ2-3; 7 bases are shared with TRBD1. The J segment lost 3 bases and the V segment lost 5 bases, leaving 17 bases of the junction unmatched. This CDR3 comprises 18 residues. CDR1 PRHDT and CDR2 FYEKMQ come from the germline V gene (reference sequence). The chain's CDR3 is CASSRVVFRGKGTDTQYF. As DNA, the CDR3 is TGTGCCAGCAGCCGCGTAGTGTTCAGGGGGAAGGGTACAGATACGCAGTATTTT.

This clone has only one observation. The chain has TRBV19 and TRBJ1-5; D is possibly TRBD1 (5 bases). V lost 4 bases and J 5 bases, leaving 9 bases between the germline ends. Germline CDR1 and CDR2: LNHDA and SQIVND (reference sequence). CDR3 length: 13 amino acids. The CDR3 nucleotides read TGTGCCAGTAGTACCCAGGGCCATCAGCCCCAGCATTTT. Protein: CASSTQGHQPQHF.

V and J are TRBV7-9 and TRBJ2-1, with TRBD1 matching 8 bases. Trimming removed 5 bases from V and 4 bases from J; junction bases left unmatched: 1. Germline CDR1 and CDR2: SEHNR and FQNEAQ (reference sequence). The CDR3 has 13 residues. In DNA, the CDR3 is TGTGCCAGCAGCCGGACAGGGTACAATGAGCAGTTCTTC. It yields the protein CASSRTGYNEQFF.

The chain combines TRBV27 with TRBJ2-2; TRBD2 agrees at 7 bases. Germline V gene lookup returns CDR1 MNHEY and CDR2 SMNVEV (reference sequence). The J segment lost 3 bases and the V segment lost 7 bases, leaving 17 bases of the junction unmatched. This CDR3 has 18 residues. The CDR3 protein is CASTKVIGGSIYTGELFF. The DNA of the CDR3 is TGTGCCAGCACAAAAGTAATAGGCGGGAGTATTTACACCGGGGAGCTGTTTTTT.

The V gene is TRBV27, the J gene TRBJ2-3; 8 nucleotides match TRBD2. The CDR3 covers 18 residues. With 7 bases clipped from V and 9 bases from J, the junction kept 24 bases outside the gene matches. Germline assignment: CDR1 MNHEY and CDR2 SMNVEV (reference sequence). CDR3 protein: CASKRGGLGGTRAQTQYF. Written as DNA, the CDR3 is TGTGCCAGCAAACGGGGGGGTTTGGGTGGGACTAGGGCCCAGACGCAGTATTTT.

This clone was seen a few times. The chain recombines TRBV10-2 with TRBJ2-7; D is perhaps TRBD1 (6 bases). V lost 7 bases and J lost 0, with 13 bases in between. There are 14 residues in the CDR3. Germline V gene data show CDR1 as WSHSY and CDR2 as SAAADI. CDR3 in amino acids: CASKGDPSSYEQYF. Here the CDR3 DNA reads TGCGCCAGCAAGGGGGATCCGAGCTCCTACGAGCAGTACTTC.

The J gene is TRBJ1-6, the V gene TRBV5-4; TRBD1 matches at 8 bases. The V segment lost 0 bases and the J segment 7 bases; nucleotides outside the gene matches: 0. Germline V gene sequence: CDR1 SGHNT, CDR2 YYREEE (reference sequence). The CDR3 runs to 14 residues. CDR3 residues: CASSLDRGNSPLHF. CDR3 DNA: TGTGCCAGCAGCTTGGACAGGGGGAATTCACCCCTCCACTTT.

The rearrangement joins TRBV25-1 to TRBJ2-3; 7 nucleotides line up with TRBD2. CDR3 length: 18 residues. V shed 5 bases and J 0 bases; nucleotides not matched to a gene: 14. Germline V lookup: CDR1 MGHDK, CDR2 SYGVNS. As DNA, the CDR3 is TGTGCCAGCAGTCCCCGCGTCAAAGCTAGCGGAAGCACAGATACGCAGTATTTT. Its protein is CASSPRVKASGSTDTQYF.

The chain combines TRBV20-1 with TRBJ1-1; D is unclear. CDR1 DFQATT and CDR2 SNEGSKA come from the germline V gene (reference sequence). CDR3 size: 11 residues. V was clipped by 6 bases and J by 3 bases, with 8 bases between them. CDR3 sequence reads: CSAPLDTEAFF. The CDR3 DNA follows: TGCAGTGCCCCACTGGACACTGAAGCTTTCTTT.

This chain joins TRBV6-1 and TRBJ1-4; 9 nucleotides line up with TRBD1. CDR1 and CDR2 from the germline V gene are MNHNS and SASEGT. The CDR3 totals 14 residues. V lost 6 bases, J lost 6 bases, and 5 bases stayed unmatched. The CDR3 here is CASRHRGLDEKLFF. CDR3 sequence (DNA): TGTGCCAGCAGGCACAGGGGGCTGGATGAAAAACTGTTTTTT.

The CDR3 region is CASSPFGSNRVNEQYF. DNA of the CDR3: TGTGCCAGCTCACCCTTCGGATCGAACAGGGTGAACGAGCAGTACTTC. V gene TRBV18 combines with J gene TRBJ2-7, with D possibly TRBD1 on 6 matching bases. CDR3 length equals 16 residues. Germline assignment: CDR1 KGHSH and CDR2 LQKENI. V shed 3 bases and J shed 5 bases, with 20 bases lying between them. The full variable domain, rest sourced from reference TRBV18 and TRBJ2-7, is NAGVMQNPRHLVRRRGQEARLRCSPMKGHSHVYWYRQLPEEGLKFMVYLQKENIIDESGMPKERFSAEFPKEGPSILRIQQVVRGDSAAYFCASSPFGSNRVNEQYFGPGTRLTVT.

This clone has only one observation. V and J are TRBV25-1 and TRBJ2-7, with D perhaps matching TRBD1 (5 bases). The CDR3 spans 12 residues. V lost 3 bases and J lost 7, with 10 bases in between. Germline V gives CDR1 MGHDK, CDR2 SYGVNS. CDR3 sequence: CASSDQGREQYF. The CDR3 DNA is TGTGCCAGCAGTGACCAGGGCAGGGAGCAGTACTTC.

This clone turned up a few times. The chain carries TRBV13 and TRBJ1-1; TRBD1 aligns across 10 bases. Germline CDR1 is PRHDT and CDR2 is FYEKMQ (reference sequence). Trimming at V came to 1 base and at J to 7 bases, leaving 6 bases not matched to a gene. This CDR3 contains 15 residues. As DNA, the CDR3 is TGTGCCAGCAGCTTAGCGGGACAGGGGTTTCTTGAAGCTTTCTTT. It is translated as CASSLAGQGFLEAFF.

In this sample, this clone turned up a few times. Different DNA sequences within this sample yield the same CDR3. This sequence joins TRBV30 and TRBJ1-5; 11 bases fit TRBD1. With 0 bases clipped from V and 4 bases from J, the junction kept 5 bases outside the gene matches. CDR1 and CDR2 from the germline V gene are GTSNPN and SVGIG (reference sequence). The CDR3 has 16 amino acids. The CDR3 loop is CAWSVLGQGANQPQHF. The DNA of the CDR3 is TGTGCCTGGAGTGTACTCGGACAGGGGGCTAATCAGCCCCAGCATTTT.

The chain couples TRBV5-6 to TRBJ1-2; perhaps TRBD1 as D (6 bases). The CDR3 is made up of 15 amino acids. In germline, CDR1 is SGHDT, CDR2 YYEEEE. Trimming left V 2 bases short and J 4 bases short, with 15 bases between. CDR3 residues: CASSLGQQMSYGYTF. The CDR3 coding sequence is TGTGCCAGCAGCTTAGGACAGCAAATGAGCTATGGCTACACCTTC.

The chain uses TRBV10-3 and TRBJ1-1; 7 nucleotides match TRBD1. CDR1 and CDR2 (germline): ENHRY, SYGVKD. The V and J ends lost 7 bases and 4 bases, in that order; junction bases with no gene match: 12. The CDR3 sequence is 15 residues long. CDR3 in amino acids: CAINSGGGRGTEAFF. As DNA, the CDR3 is TGTGCCATCAATTCAGGGGGAGGCAGGGGCACTGAAGCTTTCTTT.

CDR3 region: CASSARTGDYTEAFF. The CDR3 DNA reads as TGTGCCAGCAGCGCCCGGACAGGCGACTACACTGAAGCTTTCTTT. The chain links TRBV7-8 to TRBJ1-1; 7 bases align to TRBD1. CDR3 size: 15 residues. V lost 5 bases, J lost 3 bases, and 9 bases stayed unmatched. CDR1 SGHVS and CDR2 FQNEAQ come from the germline V gene.

A few counts support this clone. This rearrangement joins TRBV18 to TRBJ1-5; D gene uncertain. This CDR3 is built from 14 residues. The V gene's germline CDR1 is KGHSH and CDR2 LQKENI. Trimming took 3 bases from V and 0 from J, leaving 6 bases between them. The CDR3 loop is CASSPLYSNQPQHF. The CDR3 DNA sequence: TGTGCCAGCTCACCGTTGTATAGCAATCAGCCCCAGCATTTT.

The chain combines TRBV7-6 with TRBJ2-1; 8 bases fit TRBD2. Per the germline V gene, CDR1 is SGHVS and CDR2 is FNYEAQ. Losses at the gene ends were 5 bases for V and 0 bases for J; bases not matched to a gene: 9. This CDR3 is built from 17 residues. In DNA, the CDR3 is TGTGCCAGCAGCCCGAGCGGGGGAGTGAGCTCCTACAATGAGCAGTTCTTC. Amino acid sequence: CASSPSGGVSSYNEQFF.

V usage is TRBV27 and J usage is TRBJ2-7; possible D gene TRBD1, 10 bases. Germline V gene lookup returns CDR1 MNHEY and CDR2 SMNVEV (reference sequence). The CDR3 length is 16 residues. Trimming stripped 5 bases from V and 3 bases from J, with 20 bases between. CDR3 DNA sequence: TGTGCCAGCAGTCTAGCGGGACAGGGGAATGGCTACGAGCAGTACTTC. Its translation is CASSLAGQGNGYEQYF.

The chain is built from TRBV11-2 and TRBJ1-4; D is possibly TRBD1 (5 bases). CDR3 length equals 13 residues. Per germline, CDR1 SGHAT and CDR2 FQNNGV. V lost 4 bases to trimming and J lost 10 bases, with 13 bases between them. CDR3 sequence (DNA): TGTGCCAGCAGCTCCATCAGGGTTGGAAAACTGTTTTTT. Amino acid sequence: CASSSIRVGKLFF.

This clone showed up just once. The gene calls are TRBV19 and TRBJ1-5; D may be TRBD1 (6 bases). The germline CDR1 and CDR2 sequences are LNHDA and SQIVND (reference sequence). V was trimmed by 3 bases and J by 2 bases, leaving 11 bases between them. The CDR3 spans 15 residues. CDR3 nucleotide sequence: TGTGCCAGTAGTATGCAGGGGAAGGGCAATCAGCCCCAGCATTTT. Amino acids: CASSMQGKGNQPQHF.

The chain links TRBV4-1 to TRBJ2-1; 8 bases align to TRBD2. The CDR3 length is 16 residues. Germline V gene sequence: CDR1 MGHRA, CDR2 YSYEKL. V shed 0 bases and J 2 bases; nucleotides not matched to a gene: 3. This CDR3 is CASSQDAAGAYNEQFF. CDR3 nucleotide sequence: TGCGCCAGCAGCCAAGACGCAGCGGGAGCCTACAATGAGCAGTTCTTC.